Below are 18 T cell receptor beta chains sequenced from a single sample in a study of T-cell reconstitution after alpha-beta-depleted transplantation in children. The library targeted TCRbeta and was prepared with unique molecular identifiers. TCRdb fed the PCR reads into MiXCR, producing one record per CDR3 protein. The sample yields approximately 490,000 distinct CDR3 sequences, about 10% seen once. The source was PBMCs, collected before TCRalphabeta/CD19-depleted stem cell transplant. All receptors derive from a child under 10 years old with inherited bone marrow failure, due to receive a stem cell transplant.

This clonotype has ten or more counts. The chain is built from TRBV9 and TRBJ2-3; 10 nucleotides line up with TRBD1. Trimming took 3 bases from V and 4 from J; bases not matched to a gene: 8. Germline assignment: CDR1 SGDLS and CDR2 YYNGEE. The CDR3 has 16 amino acids. The CDR3 coding sequence is TGTGCCAGCAGCGGTGTAGGGGGACAGGGGCCAGATACGCAGTATTTT. Amino acid sequence: CASSGVGGQGPDTQYF. The full variable domain, rest sourced from reference TRBV9 and TRBJ2-3, is DSGVTQTPKHLITATGQRVTLRCSPRSGDLSVYWYQQSLDQGLQFLIQYYNGEERAKGNILERFSAQQFPDLHSELNLSSLELGDSALYFCASSGVGGQGPDTQYFGPGTRLTVL.

The chain uses TRBV27 and TRBJ2-7; 10 positions match TRBD2. Germline V CDR1 and CDR2: MNHEY, SMNVEV (reference sequence). The junction had 11 bases not matched to a gene; V was cut back by 6 bases and J by 0 bases. The CDR3 has 17 residues. The CDR3 loop reads CASSRFKGLAVSYEQYF. CDR3 sequence (DNA): TGTGCCAGCAGCCGATTTAAAGGACTAGCGGTCTCCTACGAGCAGTACTTC.

This clonotype was observed at least ten times. The chain recombines TRBV5-1 with TRBJ2-1; 7 bases align to TRBD2. With 0 bases clipped from V and 5 bases from J, the junction kept 2 bases outside the gene matches. This CDR3 is built from 14 residues. From germline, CDR1 is SGHRS and CDR2 YFSETQ. The DNA of the CDR3 is TGCGCCAGCAGCTTGGCTACTAGCGACAATGAGCAGTTCTTC. Translating gives CASSLATSDNEQFF.

This clonotype occurred once. This may come from a read error, since a much larger clone is one base off. This chain connects TRBV11-3 to TRBJ2-3, with D unclear. Looked up from germline, CDR1 is SGHNT and CDR2 is YENEEA. V dropped 1 base and J dropped 2 bases, with 7 bases sitting between them. The CDR3 length is 14 residues. The DNA of the CDR3 is TGTGCCAGCAGCTTAGGGATGGCCACAGATACGCAGTATTTT. Translating gives CASSLGMATDTQYF.

This clonotype was observed at least ten times. CDR3 amino acids: CASSPWPGGPYNEQFF. The DNA for the CDR3 is TGTGCCAGCAGCCCGTGGCCGGGAGGGCCCTACAATGAGCAGTTCTTC. The chain links TRBV11-2 to TRBJ2-1; 8 positions agree with TRBD2. The CDR3 is 16 amino acids. Germline trimming cut 5 bases from V and 2 bases from J; bases unmatched to any gene: 8. Germline V gives CDR1 SGHAT, CDR2 FQNNGV.

The chain uses TRBV7-9 and TRBJ2-7; 9 bases map to TRBD1. The CDR3 consists of 14 residues. The V gene's germline CDR1 is SEHNR and CDR2 FQNEAQ (reference sequence). The V and J ends lost 4 bases and 4 bases, in that order; junction bases with no gene match: 5. The CDR3 reads CASSSDRGWYEQYF. The CDR3 nucleotides are TGTGCCAGCAGCTCCGACAGGGGGTGGTACGAGCAGTACTTC.

This clonotype has at least ten counts. The chain uses TRBV20-1 and TRBJ2-2; TRBD2 might be the D (6 bases). Germline assignment: CDR1 DFQATT and CDR2 SNEGSKA (reference sequence). The germline V and J ends were trimmed by 7 bases and 5 bases, with 14 bases remaining between them. This CDR3 comprises 13 residues. In nucleotides, the CDR3 is TGCAGTGGGAGGGCCCTAGGAACCGGGGAGCTGTTTTTT. It is translated as CSGRALGTGELFF.

Details on this clonotype: With a much larger clone just one base away, this may be a read error. The gene calls are TRBV11-2 and TRBJ2-7; 7 positions agree with TRBD1. V trimming: 5 bases; J trimming: 9 bases; junction bases outside the gene matches: 16. The germline V gene encodes CDR1 SGHAT and CDR2 FQNNGV. The CDR3 is 15 amino acids. CDR3 DNA sequence: TGTGCCAGCAGCGTCAACAGGGGCCTAATGATCGTGCAGTACTTC. Translating gives CASSVNRGLMIVQYF.

Only one count was recorded for this clonotype. The chain uses TRBV19 and TRBJ1-5; D is uncertain. The CDR3 consists of 15 residues. With 5 bases removed from V and 4 bases from J, the gap between germline ends came to 15 bases. CDR1 LNHDA and CDR2 SQIVND come from the germline V gene (reference sequence). The CDR3 bases are TGTGCCAGTAGTGCCTGGGCTGGGAGTAATCAGCCCCAGCATTTT. Protein product: CASSAWAGSNQPQHF.

The sample holds many counts of this clonotype. The chain has TRBV27 and TRBJ2-3, with 8 positions matching TRBD2. CDR1 is MNHEY, CDR2 SMNVEV, per germline (reference sequence). J gave up 7 bases and V 1 base, and 19 bases lay outside the gene matches. The CDR3 length is 19 residues. The CDR3 region has the DNA TGTGCCAGCAGTTTATATTCCCCGCCTCAGCGGGGGAAAGGGAATACGCAGTATTTT. Translated, it gives CASSLYSPPQRGKGNTQYF.

This clonotype was seen repeatedly, ten times or more. V gene TRBV28 combines with J gene TRBJ2-7, with a possible D match to TRBD1 (5 bases). CDR1 and CDR2 (germline): MDHEN, SYDVKM. This CDR3 contains 12 residues. V gave up 8 bases and J gave up 4 bases, with 12 bases separating them. CDR3 region: CASSRVGYEQYF. CDR3 sequence (DNA): TGTGCCAGCTCCAGGGTGGGGTACGAGCAGTACTTC.

This clonotype was counted between two and nine times. The CDR3 loop is CASSHTGGSYNEQFF. The CDR3 DNA reads TGTGCCAGCAGCCATACAGGGGGATCCTACAATGAGCAGTTCTTC. The chain links TRBV28 to TRBJ2-1; 8 bases line up with TRBD1. This CDR3 comprises 15 residues. CDR1 and CDR2 from the germline V gene are MDHEN and SYDVKM. Losses at the gene ends were 6 bases for V and 1 base for J; bases not matched to a gene: 5.

This clonotype was seen a few times. The V gene is TRBV7-2, the J gene TRBJ1-2; TRBD1 might be the D (5 bases). The CDR3 sequence is 13 residues long. The germline CDR1 and CDR2 sequences are SGHTA and FQGNSA. Trimming left V 5 bases short and J 5 bases short, with 12 bases between. CDR3 residues: CASSPFAGYGYTF. Here the CDR3 DNA reads TGTGCCAGCAGCCCCTTTGCAGGGTATGGCTACACCTTC.

This clonotype was counted at least ten times. This chain connects TRBV12-3 or TRBV12-4 to TRBJ1-1, with D perhaps matching TRBD1 (5 bases). The CDR3 contains 13 residues. V was trimmed by 3 bases and J by 3 bases, leaving 8 bases between them. In DNA, the CDR3 is TGTGCCAGCAGTTTCCCAGGGTACACTGAAGCTTTCTTT. Translating gives CASSFPGYTEAFF.

The chain carries TRBV29-1 and TRBJ1-2, with 9 bases matching TRBD1. V trimming: 2 bases; J trimming: 4 bases; junction bases outside the gene matches: 8. CDR3 length: 15 amino acids. Germline assignment: CDR1 SQVTM and CDR2 ANQGSEA. Here the CDR3 DNA reads TGCAGCGTTGAAATTCCGGGACAGGGTGCCTATGGCTACACCTTC. It is translated as CSVEIPGQGAYGYTF.

The chain couples TRBV19 to TRBJ1-2; D is possibly TRBD1 (6 bases). CDR3 length equals 13 residues. V was cut by 6 bases and J by 4 bases, with 12 bases left in between. The germline gives CDR1 LNHDA, CDR2 SQIVND (reference sequence). In DNA, the CDR3 is TGTGCCAGTAGCGGACAGTTTTCCTATGGCTACACCTTC. This encodes CASSGQFSYGYTF. The variable domain in full, with the rest retrieved from reference TRBV19 and TRBJ1-2, is DGGITQSPKYLFRKEGQNVTLSCEQNLNHDAMYWYRQDPGQGLRLIYYSQIVNDFQKGDIAEGYSVSREKKESFPLTVTSAQKNPTAFYLCASSGQFSYGYTFGSGTRLTVV.

To note about this clonotype: Just one base apart from a much larger clone, this may be a read error. The chain carries TRBV10-3 and TRBJ2-3; a possible D gene is TRBD2 (6 bases). CDR1 is ENHRY and CDR2 is SYGVKD in the germline V gene. The V end was cut by 6 bases, the J end by 0 bases, with 13 bases between. This CDR3 has 15 residues. CDR3 DNA sequence: TGTGCCATCAGAGGCCCTAGCGAGAGCACAGATACGCAGTATTTT. Residues: CAIRGPSESTDTQYF.

Here the CDR3 reads CASSQPGTGAYEQYF. The CDR3 coding sequence is TGCGCCAGCAGTCAACCCGGGACAGGGGCCTACGAGCAGTACTTC. This rearrangement joins TRBV23-1 to TRBJ2-7; TRBD1 aligns across 10 bases. TRBV23-1 is flagged as an ORF with uncertain function. V was pared by 2 bases and J by 2 bases, with 3 bases of the junction left unmatched. This CDR3 comprises 15 residues.